The clone carrying this TCR beta chain was seen a single time. This CDR3 has 16 amino acids. Germline values: CDR1 SGHTA, CDR2 FQGNSA. Losses at the gene ends were 3 bases for V and 6 bases for J; bases not matched to a gene: 8. Assay used: immunoSEQ multiplex PCR; TCRdb lists only in-frame clones, some missing. Of roughly 40,000 clones listed, about nine tenths are singletons. The record originates from a study of T cell changes during pregnancy in multiple sclerosis. The chain uses TRBV7-2 and TRBJ2-1; 10 nucleotides match TRBD2. Sample: CD4+ T cells from peripheral blood mononuclear cells, taken after pregnancy. The receptor comes from a female donor in good health, enrolled as a control in a pregnancy study. CDR3 sequence (DNA): TGTGCCAGCAGCTTCCAGTCTAGCGGGAGATTCAATGAGCAGTTCTTC. It yields the protein CASSFQSSGRFNEQFF.